This TCR beta chain comes out of a study of PD-L1 blockade in urothelial cancer. Study-wide background: Males with bladder-origin urothelial cancer made up about 85% of the roughly 29 patients. Blood was analyzed 3 weeks (second dose) and 6 weeks after treatment start.

This sample's time point: peripheral blood 6 weeks after treatment start. Study-level results: Patients with durable benefit had greater blood expansion of tumor-associated TCR clones 3 weeks into treatment.

Details on this clone: The antigen is unknown.

Measured with immunoSEQ multiplex PCR; TCRdb has only the in-frame clones, and not every one. The sample lists some 31,000 clones, 84% occurring once. The CDR3 has 14 residues. Losses at the gene ends were 5 bases for V and 6 bases for J; bases not matched to a gene: 9. From germline, CDR1 is SGHVS and CDR2 FNYEAQ. Sequenced here: PBMCs, sampled around atezolizumab (anti-PD-L1) treatment. The chain joins TRBV7-6 to TRBJ2-7; 8 nucleotides match TRBD1. This receptor was taken from a man aged 65-85 years with urothelial cancer. The CDR3 DNA follows: TGTGCCAGCAGCCTACAGGGGGAGAGGGGCGAGCAGTACTTC. This translates into CASSLQGERGEQYF.